The 8 T cell receptor beta chains in this list originate from one sample, sequenced in a study of a mutant IDH1 vaccine in newly diagnosed glioma. These receptors lack a known antigen. Produced via immunoSEQ multiplex PCR; TCRdb's table is partial and in-frame only. The repertoire has roughly 32,000 clones, roughly 78% of them found once; the top ten carry 3.2%. This sample's time point: week 35, safety follow-up. Vaccinated patients received 300 ug of mutant IDH1 20-mer peptide per dose, with topical imiquimod. Here the sequenced sample was PBMCs, taken from a glioma patient whose treatment included an IDH1 peptide vaccine. Source of these receptors: a man between 35 and 55 years old with glioma. Some clones in this sample may be carry-over from other donors' samples.

The V gene is TRBV7-9, the J gene TRBJ1-2; 7 nucleotides align to TRBD1. This CDR3 has 16 amino acids. Unmatched junction bases numbered 6, after V lost 2 bases and J lost 0 bases. Per the germline V gene, CDR1 is SEHNR and CDR2 is FQNEAQ (reference sequence). The CDR3 DNA sequence: TGTGCCAGCAGCTTAACAGGGGTGGCCTCTAACTATGGCTACACCTTC. The encoded protein is CASSLTGVASNYGYTF.

The table lists this clone with a few counts. The V gene is TRBV2, the J gene TRBJ2-3, with D unclear. The CDR3 is 12 amino acids. V lost 6 bases and J 4 bases, leaving 8 bases between the germline ends. The germline CDR1 and CDR2 sequences are SNHLY and FYNNEI. The CDR3 region is CASSFSADTQYF. In DNA form, the CDR3 reads TGTGCCAGCAGCTTCAGTGCAGATACGCAGTATTTT. The entire variable domain, with the rest obtained from reference TRBV2 and TRBJ2-3, is as follows: EPEVTQTPSHQVTQMGQEVILRCVPISNHLYFYWYRQILGQKVEFLVSFYNNEISEKSEIFDDQFSVERPDGSNFTLKIRSTKLEDSAMYFCASSFSADTQYFGPGTRLTVL.

The chain carries TRBV5-1 and TRBJ1-1; TRBD1 matches at 7 bases. This CDR3 spans 14 amino acids. Looked up from germline, CDR1 is SGHRS and CDR2 is YFSETQ. After removal of 3 bases from V and 6 bases from J, the junction contained 8 bases not matched to a gene. The CDR3 loop is CASSSPTGVAEAFF. The CDR3 DNA reads TGCGCCAGCAGCTCTCCAACAGGGGTGGCTGAAGCTTTCTTT.

The chain uses TRBV6-1 and TRBJ1-3; D is perhaps TRBD1 (6 bases). Per germline, CDR1 MNHNS and CDR2 SASEGT. The ends were cut back, 4 bases at V and 3 bases at J, with 13 bases in the middle. The CDR3 runs 15 residues. The CDR3 coding sequence is TGTGCCAGCAGTGCAGGGGCGATGGGTGGAAACACCATATATTTT. The encoded protein is CASSAGAMGGNTIYF.

This chain uses TRBV30 with TRBJ1-2; 9 bases map to TRBD1. The CDR3 runs to 14 residues. CDR1 and CDR2 from the germline V gene are GTSNPN and SVGIG (reference sequence). With 4 bases clipped from V and 5 bases from J, the junction kept 8 bases outside the gene matches. In DNA form, the CDR3 reads TGTGCCTGGATCATCGGACAGGGGTTGTATGGCTACACCTTC. As protein: CAWIIGQGLYGYTF.

There are a few counts of this clone. This chain joins TRBV19 and TRBJ1-5; D is uncertain. V lost 10 bases and J lost 5, with 15 bases in between. Looked up from germline, CDR1 is LNHDA and CDR2 is SQIVND (reference sequence). This CDR3 spans 13 amino acids. This CDR3 is CATHAGYHQPQHF. CDR3 DNA: TGTGCCACTCATGCGGGGTATCATCAGCCCCAGCATTTT. Full variable domain (outside the CDR3, taken from reference TRBV19 and TRBJ1-5): DGGITQSPKYLFRKEGQNVTLSCEQNLNHDAMYWYRQDPGQGLRLIYYSQIVNDFQKGDIAEGYSVSREKKESFPLTVTSAQKNPTAFYLCATHAGYHQPQHFGDGTRLSIL.

This clone was seen only once. V and J are TRBV29-1 and TRBJ1-6; D uncertain. The CDR3 sequence is 13 residues long. The germline V gene has CDR1 SQVTM and CDR2 ANQGSEA. With 0 bases removed from V and 13 bases from J, the gap between germline ends came to 13 bases. In DNA, the CDR3 is TGCAGCGTTGAAGATCAGAGTGGTTCCCCCCTCCACTTT. This translates into CSVEDQSGSPLHF.

The chain is built from TRBV10-3 and TRBJ1-1; D gene uncertain. CDR1 ENHRY and CDR2 SYGVKD come from the germline V gene. The V end was cut by 8 bases, the J end by 0 bases, with 13 bases between. The length of the CDR3 is 14 residues. The CDR3 reads CAIHEGALNTEAFF. Written as DNA, the CDR3 is TGTGCCATCCACGAGGGCGCTTTGAACACTGAAGCTTTCTTT.